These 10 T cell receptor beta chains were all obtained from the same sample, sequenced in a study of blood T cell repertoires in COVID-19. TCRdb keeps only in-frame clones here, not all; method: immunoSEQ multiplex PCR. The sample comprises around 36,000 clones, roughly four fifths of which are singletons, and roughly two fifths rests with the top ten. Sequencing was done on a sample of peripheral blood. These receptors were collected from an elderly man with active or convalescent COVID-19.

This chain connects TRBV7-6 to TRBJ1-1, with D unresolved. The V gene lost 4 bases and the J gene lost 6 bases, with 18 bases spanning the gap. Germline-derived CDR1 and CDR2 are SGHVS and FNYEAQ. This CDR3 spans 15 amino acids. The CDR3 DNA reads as TGTGCCAGCAGCTCCCAGACATCTATGAGGGCTGAAGCTTTCTTT. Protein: CASSSQTSMRAEAFF. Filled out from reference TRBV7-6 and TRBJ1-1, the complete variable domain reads GAGVSQSPRYKVTKRGQDVALRCDPISGHVSLYWYRQALGQGPEFLTYFNYEAQQDKSGLPNDRFSAERPEGSISTLTIQRTEQRDSAMYRCASSSQTSMRAEAFFGQGTRLTVV.

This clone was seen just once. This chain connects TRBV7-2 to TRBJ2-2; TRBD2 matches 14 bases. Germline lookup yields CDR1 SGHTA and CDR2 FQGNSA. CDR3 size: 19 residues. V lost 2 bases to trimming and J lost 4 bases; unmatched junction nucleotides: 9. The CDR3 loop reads CASSLPPGLAGESTGELFF. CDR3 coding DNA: TGTGCCAGCAGCTTACCCCCGGGACTAGCGGGAGAATCCACCGGGGAGCTGTTTTTT.

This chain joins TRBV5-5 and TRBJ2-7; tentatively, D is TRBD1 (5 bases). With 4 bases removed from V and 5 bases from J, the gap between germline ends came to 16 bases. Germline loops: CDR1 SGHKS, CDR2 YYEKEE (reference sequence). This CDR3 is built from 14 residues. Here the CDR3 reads CASSPVGAPDEQYF. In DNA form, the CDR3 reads TGTGCCAGCAGCCCCGTTGGGGCGCCGGACGAGCAGTACTTC.

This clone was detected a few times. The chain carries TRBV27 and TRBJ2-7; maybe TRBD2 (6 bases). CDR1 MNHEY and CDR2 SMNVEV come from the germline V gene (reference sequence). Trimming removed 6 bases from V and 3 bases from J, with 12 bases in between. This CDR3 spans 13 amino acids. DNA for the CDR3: TGTGCCAGCAGGGGCCGGGACTTCTACGAGCAGTACTTC. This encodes CASRGRDFYEQYF.

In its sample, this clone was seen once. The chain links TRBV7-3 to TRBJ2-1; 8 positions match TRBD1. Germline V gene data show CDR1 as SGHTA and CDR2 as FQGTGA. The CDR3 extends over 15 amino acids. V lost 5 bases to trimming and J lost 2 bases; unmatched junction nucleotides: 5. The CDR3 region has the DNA TGTGCCAGCAGCGGTACAGGGGGAACCTACAATGAGCAGTTCTTC. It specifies CASSGTGGTYNEQFF.

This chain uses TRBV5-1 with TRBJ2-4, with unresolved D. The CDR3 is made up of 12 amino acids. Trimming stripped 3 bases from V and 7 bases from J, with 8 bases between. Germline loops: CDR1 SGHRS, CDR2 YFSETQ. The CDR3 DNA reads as TGCGCCAGCAGCTCTGGCAGTAACATTCAGTACTTC. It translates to CASSSGSNIQYF. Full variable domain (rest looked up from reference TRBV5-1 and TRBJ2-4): KAGVTQTPRYLIKTRGQQVTLSCSPISGHRSVSWYQQTPGQGLQFLFEYFSETQRNKGNFPGRFSGRQFSNSRSEMNVSTLELGDSALYLCASSSGSNIQYFGAGTRLSVL.

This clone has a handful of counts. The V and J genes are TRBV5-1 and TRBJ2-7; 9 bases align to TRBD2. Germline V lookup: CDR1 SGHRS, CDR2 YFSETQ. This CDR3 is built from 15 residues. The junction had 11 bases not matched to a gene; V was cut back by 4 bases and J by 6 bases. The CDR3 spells CASSLDGTSSVEQYF. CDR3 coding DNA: TGCGCCAGCAGCCTTGATGGGACTAGCTCGGTCGAGCAGTACTTC.

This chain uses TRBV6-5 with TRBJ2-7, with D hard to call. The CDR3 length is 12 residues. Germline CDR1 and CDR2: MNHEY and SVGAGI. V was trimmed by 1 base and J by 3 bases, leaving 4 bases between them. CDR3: CASSYLVYEQYF. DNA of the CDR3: TGTGCCAGCAGTTACTTAGTCTACGAGCAGTACTTC.

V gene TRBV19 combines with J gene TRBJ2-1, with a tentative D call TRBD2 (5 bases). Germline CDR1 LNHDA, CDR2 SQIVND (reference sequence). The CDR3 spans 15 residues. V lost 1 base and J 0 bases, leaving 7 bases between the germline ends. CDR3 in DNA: TGTGCCAGTAGTATAGCGGGAAGCTCCTACAATGAGCAGTTCTTC. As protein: CASSIAGSSYNEQFF.

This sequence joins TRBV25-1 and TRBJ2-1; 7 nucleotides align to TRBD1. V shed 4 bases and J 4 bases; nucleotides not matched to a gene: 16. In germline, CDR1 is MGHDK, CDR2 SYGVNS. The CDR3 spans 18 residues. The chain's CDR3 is CASSGGVTGQTQYNEQFF. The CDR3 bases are TGTGCCAGCAGTGGAGGGGTAACGGGACAGACCCAATACAATGAGCAGTTCTTC. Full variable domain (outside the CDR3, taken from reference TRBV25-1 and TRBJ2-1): EADIYQTPRYLVIGTGKKITLECSQTMGHDKMYWYQQDPGMELHLIHYSYGVNSTEKGDLSSESTVSRIRTEHFPLTLESARPSHTSQYLCASSGGVTGQTQYNEQFFGPGTRLTVL.